The 21 T cell receptor beta chains presented below share a single source sample, sequenced in a study of kidney transplant recipient with SARS-CoV-2 infection. TCRdb re-called the reads through MiXCR, storing one row per CDR3 protein. Among some 220,000 distinct CDR3 sequences listed, less than 35% were seen once. The source material was a blood sample, sampled at baseline and on day 111 from a kidney transplant recipient. The receptors were gathered from a male patient between 25 and 39 years old who had COVID-19 and was a kidney transplant recipient. Some T cells may have originated in the graft donor.

This clonotype occurred many times. The J gene is TRBJ2-1, the V gene TRBV24-1; a weak D match, TRBD2 (5 bases). With 4 bases removed from V and 6 bases from J, the gap between germline ends came to 12 bases. The CDR3 is made up of 14 amino acids. In germline, CDR1 is KGHDR, CDR2 SFDVKD. The CDR3 DNA follows: TGTGCCACCAGTGACCGCGGGCGAGGCAATGAGCAGTTCTTC. Amino acid sequence: CATSDRGRGNEQFF.

This clonotype was seen more than once but under ten times. A read error may be the cause here, since a much bigger clone is one base away. The chain is built from TRBV3-1 and TRBJ2-5; D is uncertain. This CDR3 region has 17 residues. Trimming took off 4 bases at V and 5 bases at J, with 23 bases between the two ends. In germline, CDR1 is LGHDT, CDR2 YNNKEL (reference sequence). The CDR3 region is CASSLIDPTSFSETQYF. The CDR3 nucleotides read TGTGCCAGCAGCCTGATAGATCCCACTTCTTTCTCTGAGACCCAGTACTTC.

Worth noting for this clonotype: A much larger clone lies one base from this, so it may be a read error. Because it lacks the conserved phenylalanine or tryptophan at the end, this CDR3 is likely a read error. The rearrangement links TRBV14 to TRBJ2-5, with D perhaps being TRBD1 or TRBD2 (5 bases each). The germline V gene has CDR1 SGHDN and CDR2 FVKESK. This CDR3 is built from 15 residues. V was cut by 1 base and J by 2 bases, with 11 bases left in between. CDR3 region: CASSQGGPRQETQYL. CDR3 nucleotides: TGTGCCAGCAGCCAAGGGGGACCGAGGCAAGAGACCCAGTACTTA.

At least ten counts were recorded for this clonotype. The genes are TRBV7-2 and TRBJ1-1; 8 bases match TRBD1. The CDR3 is 14 amino acids. J lost 4 bases, V lost 3 bases, and 4 bases had no gene match. Per the germline V gene, CDR1 is SGHTA and CDR2 is FQGNSA. The CDR3: CASSFPGQATEAFF. CDR3 sequence (DNA): TGTGCCAGCAGCTTTCCGGGACAGGCCACTGAAGCTTTCTTT.

This clonotype was picked up many times. The J gene is TRBJ2-7, the V gene TRBV7-9, with D possibly matching TRBD2 (5 bases). V lost 3 bases to trimming and J lost 0 bases, with 24 bases between them. The V gene's germline CDR1 is SEHNR and CDR2 FQNEAQ (reference sequence). The CDR3 loop spans 19 amino acids. As DNA, the CDR3 is TGTGCCAGCAGCTTTCCCCGCGGGCCGTTATCTGCACACTCCTACGAGCAGTACTTC. It translates to CASSFPRGPLSAHSYEQYF.

Regarding this clonotype: One base away lies a much larger clone, so this may be a sequencing read error. The rearrangement links TRBV6-1 to TRBJ1-6, with D tentatively TRBD1 (6 bases). V lost 2 bases and J lost 8, with 16 bases in between. Germline CDR1 is MNHNS and CDR2 is SASEGT. The CDR3 is 16 residues long. The CDR3 nucleotides read TGTGCCAGCAGTGAACTGGGGCGGCAGGGGCATTCACCCCTCCACTTT. Translated, it gives CASSELGRQGHSPLHF.

This clonotype has just a few counts. This chain connects TRBV5-1 to TRBJ2-3; 13 bases fit TRBD2. The V gene's germline CDR1 is SGHRS and CDR2 YFSETQ. This CDR3 is built from 16 residues. J lost 5 bases, V lost 4 bases, and 7 bases had no gene match. Here the CDR3 DNA reads TGCGCCAGCAGCCTTGGACTAGCGGGAGAAATAGATACGCAGTATTTT. It encodes CASSLGLAGEIDTQYF.

The CDR3 DNA is TGTGCCAGCAGCCCACCTCTAGCGGGAGTAACAGATACGCAGTATTTT. Protein product: CASSPPLAGVTDTQYF. V and J are TRBV5-4 and TRBJ2-3; the match to TRBD2 covers 10 bases. The germline CDR1 and CDR2 sequences are SGHNT and YYREEE (reference sequence). The CDR3 loop spans 16 amino acids. The trim removed 4 bases at V and 3 bases at J, leaving 8 bases unmatched.

This clonotype was recorded once. A much more abundant neighbour one base away suggests this may be a read error. The J gene is TRBJ2-2, the V gene TRBV4-3; weak D call: TRBD2 (6 bases). Germline V lookup: CDR1 LGHNA, CDR2 YSLEER. This CDR3 is built from 12 residues. The CDR3 region has the DNA TGCGCCAGCAGCCCCCAGCACGGGGGGCTGTTTTTT. This gives the protein CASSPQHGGLFF.

This clonotype was picked up many times. The V gene is TRBV11-2, the J gene TRBJ1-2; D is uncertain. The germline V gene encodes CDR1 SGHAT and CDR2 FQNNGV. V gave up 4 bases and J gave up 4 bases, with 22 bases separating them. The CDR3 has 17 amino acids. This chain's CDR3 is CASSCSGTSRKTYGYTF. The CDR3 nucleotides are TGTGCCAGCAGCTGTTCGGGAACAAGCAGAAAGACCTATGGCTACACCTTC. The full variable domain, with the rest looked up from reference TRBV11-2 and TRBJ1-2, is EAGVAQSPRYKIIEKRQSVAFWCNPISGHATLYWYQQILGQGPKLLIQFQNNGVVDDSQLPKDRFSAERLKGVDSTLKIQPAKLEDSAVYLCASSCSGTSRKTYGYTFGSGTRLTVV.

To note about this clonotype: It is likely a read error, because the conserved phenylalanine at the end of the CDR3 is missing. This sequence joins TRBV4-1 and TRBJ1-1; TRBD1 is a possible D gene (6 bases). This CDR3 has 15 residues. CDR1 is MGHRA and CDR2 is YSYEKL in the germline V gene. V lost 3 bases and J 0 bases, leaving 11 bases between the germline ends. CDR3 sequence reads: CASSQGQGMNTEAFS. The CDR3 nucleotides read TGCGCCAGCAGCCAGGGACAAGGGATGAACACTGAAGCTTTCTCT.

Ten or more counts support this clonotype. The rearrangement uses TRBV10-2 and TRBJ2-7; 7 bases are shared with TRBD2. The CDR3 contains 15 residues. CDR1 and CDR2 (germline): WSHSY, SAAADI. V trimming: 8 bases; J trimming: 0 bases; junction bases outside the gene matches: 10. Here the CDR3 DNA reads TGCGCCAGCGTCTCCCAGCGGGGCCTCTCCTACGAGCAGTACTTC. Translated: CASVSQRGLSYEQYF.

The table lists this clonotype with many counts. The chain uses TRBV11-2 and TRBJ2-7; D unresolved. The V end was cut by 3 bases, the J end by 9 bases, with 12 bases between. Germline V gene data show CDR1 as SGHAT and CDR2 as FQNNGV. CDR3 length equals 12 residues. In DNA form, the CDR3 reads TGTGCCAGCAGCTTGGGCTCCAAATGGCAGTACTTC. This sequence encodes CASSLGSKWQYF.

This clonotype was counted ten times or more. This chain joins TRBV4-3 and TRBJ2-5, with D possibly being TRBD1 (6 bases). Germline V gene lookup returns CDR1 LGHNA and CDR2 YSLEER. The CDR3 runs 18 residues. Trimming pared 0 bases from V and 1 base from J, leaving 18 bases between. This CDR3 reads CASSQEGAGDRFQETQYF. The CDR3 coding sequence is TGCGCCAGCAGCCAAGAAGGCGCAGGGGACCGTTTCCAAGAGACCCAGTACTTC.

Comments on this clonotype: A clone one base away is much larger, so this may be a read error. This chain connects TRBV18 to TRBJ1-4; D possibly corresponds to TRBD1 (5 bases). Germline V gene lookup returns CDR1 KGHSH and CDR2 LQKENI. The CDR3 totals 15 residues. The CDR3 DNA reads TGTGCCAGCTCACCACCGGGGCGAACTAATGAAAAACTGTCTTTT. Translating it yields CASSPPGRTNEKLSF. Together with reference TRBV18 and TRBJ1-4, the CDR3 gives the full variable domain: NAGVMQNPRHLVRRRGQEARLRCSPMKGHSHVYWYRQLPEEGLKFMVYLQKENIIDESGMPKERFSAEFPKEGPSILRIQQVVRGDSAAYFCASSPPGRTNEKLSFGSGTQLSVL.

With respect to this clonotype: This clone may be a read error of a much larger clone one base away. This chain uses TRBV4-2 with TRBJ2-1; TRBD2 matches at 7 bases. The CDR3 extends over 18 amino acids. Germline V gene sequence: CDR1 LGHNA, CDR2 YNFKEQ. V gave up 0 bases and J gave up 5 bases; unmatched junction bases: 13. CDR3 residues: CASSQDNGELASHNEQFF. The CDR3 DNA follows: TGTGCCAGCAGCCAAGATAATGGGGAACTAGCGTCCCACAATGAGCAGTTCTTC.

This clonotype has ten or more counts. The chain carries TRBV5-8 and TRBJ1-5; possible D gene TRBD1, 5 bases. CDR3 length: 14 residues. V dropped 0 bases and J dropped 7 bases, with 11 bases sitting between them. CDR1 SGHTS and CDR2 YDEGEE come from the germline V gene. In DNA, the CDR3 is TGTGCCAGCAGCTTGGGAGGGGCGGTCCAGCCCCAGCATTTT. Translation gives CASSLGGAVQPQHF.

Concerning this clonotype itself: The junction differs from germline at one of its ends, possibly a read error. The chain joins TRBV7-9 to TRBJ2-1, with D possibly called TRBD1 or TRBD2 (5 bases each). The CDR3 covers 17 residues. The germline gives CDR1 SEHNR, CDR2 FQNEAQ (reference sequence). The CDR3 protein is CASSLALGGPLYSEQFF. The DNA for the CDR3 is TGTGCCAGCAGCTTAGCGCTTGGGGGTCCACTTTACAGTGAGCAGTTCTTC.

Details on this clonotype: A much larger clone lies a single base off, so this may be a read error. This rearrangement joins TRBV19 to TRBJ1-2, with D possibly TRBD1 on 6 matching bases. CDR3 length: 17 residues. V shed 5 bases and J shed 4 bases, with 23 bases lying between them. CDR1 is LNHDA, CDR2 SQIVND, per germline (reference sequence). CDR3 amino acids: CASSLGGTNRETYGYTF. Written as DNA, the CDR3 is TGTGCCAGTAGTCTGGGTGGGACAAATCGAGAGACCTATGGCTACACCTTC.

Remarks on this clonotype: Given the absence of the conserved phenylalanine or tryptophan at the CDR3 end, a read error is likely. This chain uses TRBV30 with TRBJ2-5; the match to TRBD2 covers 9 bases. CDR1 is GTSNPN and CDR2 is SVGIG in the germline V gene (reference sequence). Trimming at V came to 4 bases and at J to 4 bases, leaving 4 bases not matched to a gene. This CDR3 contains 13 residues. DNA of the CDR3: TGTGCCTGGACCCGTAGCGGGAGAGAGACCCAGTACCTC. Protein sequence: CAWTRSGRETQYL.

For this clonotype: This may be a read error: a much more frequent sequence differs by one nucleotide. The rearrangement uses TRBV8-2 and TRBJ2-6; the table names TRBD2, a call not compared with the DNA. TRBV8-2 is a recognized pseudogene. The CDR3 sequence is 17 residues long. In nucleotides, the CDR3 is TGTGGCGAGACTTGGAGGATAACACAAAGTCGGGCCAACGTCCTGACTTTC. Amino acids: CGETWRITQSRANVLTF.